This TCR beta chain was profiled in a study of T cells in Graves' hyperthyroidism and ophthalmopathy. From RNA transcripts, TCR beta CDR3 regions were amplified. First-round RT-PCR with HTBI primers amplified the TCR CDR3 region. A single record per CDR3 protein comes from TCRdb applying MiXCR to the multiplex PCR reads. The table records 700,000 or so distinct CDR3 sequences, roughly 15% of them present only once. Diagnostic decisions used clinical symptoms, serum thyroxine and TRAb, thyroid ultrasound and orbital computed tomography. Germline V gene lookup returns CDR1 SGHTA and CDR2 FQGNSA. The CDR3 consists of 15 residues. V lost 5 bases and J 1 base, leaving 11 bases between the germline ends.

This receptor was identified in a man younger than 30 with Graves' hyperthyroidism. The rearrangement joins TRBV7-2 to TRBJ2-2, with D possibly matching TRBD1 (5 bases). Sequencing was performed on blood. CDR3 nucleotides: TGTGCCAGCAGCCCCCGCAGGGAGAACACCGGGGAGCTGTTTTTT. Translating gives CASSPRRENTGELFF.